This is a list of T cell receptor beta chains from one sample in a study of blood T cell repertoires in COVID-19. Assay used: immunoSEQ multiplex PCR; TCRdb lists only in-frame clones, some missing. Among a few hundred thousand clones listed, 85% to 90% were seen once. Material: PBMCs or T cells enriched from blood (not recorded which). The receptor set was obtained from an older woman who had recovered from COVID-19. Each CDR3 is given with its conserved first and last residue. The order of the fields is V gene, J gene, clone size, D gene, CDR3 DNA, CDR3 protein. A D gene is named only where the DNA matches it firmly. Clone size appears in some rows only: once, few, many, or a class for an expanded clone.

v_gene: TRBV7-9
j_gene: TRBJ1-2
abundance: -
d_gene: TRBD1
CDR3nt: TGTGCCAGCAGCTCAGATAGGAGAGGACAGGGTGACGGCTACACCTTC
CDR3aa: CASSSDRRGQGDGYTF

v_gene: TRBV6-2/TRBV6-3
j_gene: TRBJ1-6
abundance: -
d_gene: TRBD1
CDR3nt: TGTGCCAGCAGCTTTTTCAGGGGGCTTGACTCCTATAATTCACCCCTCCACTTT
CDR3aa: CASSFFRGLDSYNSPLHF

v_gene: TRBV4-1
j_gene: TRBJ1-2
abundance: -
d_gene: TRBD1
CDR3nt: TGCGCCAGCAGCCACCGGGACAGACTCTATGGCTACACCTTC
CDR3aa: CASSHRDRLYGYTF

v_gene: TRBV2
j_gene: TRBJ1-5
abundance: -
d_gene: -
CDR3nt: TGTGCCAGCAGTGAAGGTGGCAGGAGCAATCAGCCCCAGCATTTT
CDR3aa: CASSEGGRSNQPQHF

v_gene: TRBV27
j_gene: TRBJ2-7
abundance: -
d_gene: -
CDR3nt: TGTGCCAGCAGTCCCACAGGGCCGCCCGGGTACGAGCAGTACTTC
CDR3aa: CASSPTGPPGYEQYF

v_gene: TRBV2
j_gene: TRBJ2-5
abundance: -
d_gene: -
CDR3nt: TGTGCCAGCAGCCTCTCGGTTGAAGAGACCCAGTACTTC
CDR3aa: CASSLSVEETQYF

v_gene: TRBV10-3
j_gene: TRBJ1-6
abundance: -
d_gene: TRBD1
CDR3nt: TGTGCCATCAGTGACCGGGACAGGGGGGATTCACCCCTCCACTTT
CDR3aa: CAISDRDRGDSPLHF

v_gene: TRBV5-1
j_gene: TRBJ2-3
abundance: -
d_gene: TRBD2
CDR3nt: TGCGCCAGCAGCCAAGGGACTAGCTCAGATACGCAGTATTTT
CDR3aa: CASSQGTSSDTQYF

v_gene: TRBV5-1
j_gene: TRBJ2-3
abundance: -
d_gene: -
CDR3nt: TGCGCCAGCAGCTTGGGTCAGGGTTTCGATACGCAGTATTTT
CDR3aa: CASSLGQGFDTQYF

v_gene: TRBV5-1
j_gene: TRBJ2-7
abundance: -
d_gene: TRBD1
CDR3nt: TGCGCCAGCAGGTTTCTCCCAAAAGACAGGGCCTACGAGCAGTACTTC
CDR3aa: CASRFLPKDRAYEQYF

v_gene: TRBV6-5
j_gene: TRBJ1-2
abundance: -
d_gene: -
CDR3nt: TGTGCCAGCAGTTACGATCAGGGTGGCTATGGCTACACCTTC
CDR3aa: CASSYDQGGYGYTF

v_gene: TRBV5-1
j_gene: TRBJ2-7
abundance: once
d_gene: -
CDR3nt: TGCGCCAGCAGCTCGTCCAGCGGCTCCTACGAGCAGTACTTC
CDR3aa: CASSSSSGSYEQYF

v_gene: TRBV7-3
j_gene: TRBJ2-6
abundance: -
d_gene: -
CDR3nt: TGTGCCAGCAGCTCCTTGGCAGGGGCTGGGGCCAACGTCCTGACTTTC
CDR3aa: CASSSLAGAGANVLTF

v_gene: TRBV18
j_gene: TRBJ1-3
abundance: -
d_gene: -
CDR3nt: TGTGCCAGCTCACCCCCAGATGCAGGGCACTACGGAAACACCATATATTTT
CDR3aa: CASSPPDAGHYGNTIYF

v_gene: TRBV5-1
j_gene: TRBJ1-2
abundance: -
d_gene: -
CDR3nt: TGCGCCAGCAGCTTGCTCCCGGACCCCAGGGAATATGGCTACACCTTC
CDR3aa: CASSLLPDPREYGYTF

v_gene: TRBV3-1/TRBV3-2
j_gene: TRBJ1-3
abundance: -
d_gene: -
CDR3nt: TGTGCCAGCAGCCTCTCTTCGCAGGCTGACGCCATATATTTT
CDR3aa: CASSLSSQADAIYF

v_gene: TRBV14
j_gene: TRBJ2-1
abundance: -
d_gene: TRBD1
CDR3nt: TGTGCCAGCAACAGGGGACCCTACAATGAGCAGTTCTTC
CDR3aa: CASNRGPYNEQFF

v_gene: TRBV3-1/TRBV3-2
j_gene: TRBJ1-5
abundance: few
d_gene: TRBD1
CDR3nt: TGTGCCAGCAGTCGCACAGGGGTCAATCAGCCCCAGCATTTT
CDR3aa: CASSRTGVNQPQHF

v_gene: TRBV20-1
j_gene: TRBJ2-7
abundance: -
d_gene: -
CDR3nt: TGCAGTGCTAGTGGAGGGCCTAGCTCCTACGAGCAGTACTTC
CDR3aa: CSASGGPSSYEQYF

v_gene: TRBV27
j_gene: TRBJ1-4
abundance: -
d_gene: -
CDR3nt: TGTGCCAGCAGCTTGAGGAGGGGTAATGAAAAACTGTTTTTT
CDR3aa: CASSLRRGNEKLFF

v_gene: TRBV19
j_gene: TRBJ1-6
abundance: -
d_gene: TRBD1
CDR3nt: TGTGCCAGTAGTGGGCTGGACAGGGGAAATTCACCCCTCCACTTT
CDR3aa: CASSGLDRGNSPLHF

v_gene: TRBV7-8
j_gene: TRBJ2-3
abundance: -
d_gene: -
CDR3nt: TGTGCCAGCAGCTTATCGGACGGAGGGGATACGCAGTATTTT
CDR3aa: CASSLSDGGDTQYF

v_gene: TRBV7-3
j_gene: TRBJ2-1
abundance: few
d_gene: -
CDR3nt: TGTGCCAGCAGCTTATCTCGCGGGGTTCACAATGAGCAGTTCTTC
CDR3aa: CASSLSRGVHNEQFF

v_gene: TRBV5-5
j_gene: TRBJ2-1
abundance: -
d_gene: -
CDR3nt: TGTGCCAGCAGCTTGACGCGGCAAAGCAGCTTCTACAATGAGCAGTTCTTC
CDR3aa: CASSLTRQSSFYNEQFF

v_gene: TRBV7-9
j_gene: TRBJ1-5
abundance: -
d_gene: TRBD1
CDR3nt: TGTGCCAGCAGCGTCGGGACAGTTAGCAATCAGCCCCAGCATTTT
CDR3aa: CASSVGTVSNQPQHF

v_gene: TRBV12-3/TRBV12-4
j_gene: TRBJ1-1
abundance: -
d_gene: -
CDR3nt: TGTGCCAGCAGTTTGCGGTCTCCCACTGAAGCTTTCTTT
CDR3aa: CASSLRSPTEAFF